This TCR beta chain originates from a study of cytomegalovirus exposure and HLA in healthy donors. CDR3 size: 20 residues. Germline CDR1 is SGHRS and CDR2 is YFSETQ. V lost 0 bases to trimming and J lost 0 bases, with 22 bases between them. As for this clone: The antigen is unknown.

Study-wide results and limits: The dataset shows that most TCR sequences were rare, while some public TCRs occurred in many donors. TCR beta V- and J-gene trimming was later associated with a missense DCLRE1C variant. Confirmation in vitro established that a few CMV-associated chains were specific for CMV antigens.

PCR employed 60 Vbeta and 13 Jbeta primers. The method was immunoSEQ multiplex PCR; TCRdb's version includes in-frame clones alone and lacks a portion of them. Of about 190,000 clones listed, approximately 70% are singletons. The chain carries TRBV5-1 and TRBJ1-5, with TRBD1 as a possible D gene (6 bases). Input material: PBMCs. This sequence was found in a woman aged 30 to 39 in good health and CMV-seropositive. The CDR3 DNA follows: TGCGCCAGCAGCTTGGATACTCAGGGGAACGGGGTTATTAGCAATCAGCCCCAGCATTTT. Translating gives CASSLDTQGNGVISNQPQHF.